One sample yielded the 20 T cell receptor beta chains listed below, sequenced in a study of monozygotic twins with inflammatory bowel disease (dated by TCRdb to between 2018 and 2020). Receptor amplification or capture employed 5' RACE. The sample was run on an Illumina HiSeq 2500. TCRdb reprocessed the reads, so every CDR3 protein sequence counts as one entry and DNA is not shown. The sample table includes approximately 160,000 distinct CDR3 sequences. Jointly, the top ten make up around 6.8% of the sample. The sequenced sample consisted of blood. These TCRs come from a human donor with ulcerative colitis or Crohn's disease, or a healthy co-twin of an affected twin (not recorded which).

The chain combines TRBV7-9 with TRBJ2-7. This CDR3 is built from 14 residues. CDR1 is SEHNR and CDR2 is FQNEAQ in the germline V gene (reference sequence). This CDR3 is CASSSGSLREEQYF.

CDR3 region: CASSPKGSHEQFF. The chain employs TRBV18 and TRBJ2-1. The CDR3 spans 13 residues. Germline CDR1 KGHSH, CDR2 LQKENI. The full variable domain, with the rest looked up from reference TRBV18 and TRBJ2-1, is NAGVMQNPRHLVRRRGQEARLRCSPMKGHSHVYWYRQLPEEGLKFMVYLQKENIIDESGMPKERFSAEFPKEGPSILRIQQVVRGDSAAYFCASSPKGSHEQFFGPGTRLTVL.

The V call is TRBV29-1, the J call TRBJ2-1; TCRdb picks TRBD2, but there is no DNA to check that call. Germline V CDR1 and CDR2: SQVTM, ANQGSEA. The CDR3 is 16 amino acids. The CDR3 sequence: CSVAHTSGLTTSEQFF.

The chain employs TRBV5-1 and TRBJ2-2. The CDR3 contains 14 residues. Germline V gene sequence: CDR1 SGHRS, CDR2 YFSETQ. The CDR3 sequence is CASSLGRSHGELFF. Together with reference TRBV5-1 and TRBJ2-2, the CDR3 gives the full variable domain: KAGVTQTPRYLIKTRGQQVTLSCSPISGHRSVSWYQQTPGQGLQFLFEYFSETQRNKGNFPGRFSGRQFSNSRSEMNVSTLELGDSALYLCASSLGRSHGELFFGEGSRLTVL.

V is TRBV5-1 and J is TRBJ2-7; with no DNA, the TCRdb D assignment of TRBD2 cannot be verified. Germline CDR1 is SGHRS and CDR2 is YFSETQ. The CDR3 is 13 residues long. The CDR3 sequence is CASSPGGNYEQYF.

This CDR3 is CSARGGGELFF. The V gene is TRBV20-1, the J gene TRBJ2-2. The CDR3 is made up of 11 amino acids. Germline V gene sequence: CDR1 DFQATT, CDR2 SNEGSKA (reference sequence).

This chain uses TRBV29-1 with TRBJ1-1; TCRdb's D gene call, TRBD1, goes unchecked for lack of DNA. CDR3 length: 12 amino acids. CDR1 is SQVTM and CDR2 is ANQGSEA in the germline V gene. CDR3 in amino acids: CSVGQVTAEAFF. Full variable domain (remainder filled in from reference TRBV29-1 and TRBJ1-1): SAVISQKPSRDICQRGTSLTIQCQVDSQVTMMFWYRQQPGQSLTLIATANQGSEATYESGFVIDKFPISRPNLTFSTLTVSNMSPEDSSIYLCSVGQVTAEAFFGQGTRLTVV.

CDR3 sequence reads: CATGGRVDTEAFF. V gene TRBV15 combines with J gene TRBJ1-1. CDR1 is LNHNV, CDR2 YYDKDF, per germline (reference sequence). CDR3 length: 13 residues.

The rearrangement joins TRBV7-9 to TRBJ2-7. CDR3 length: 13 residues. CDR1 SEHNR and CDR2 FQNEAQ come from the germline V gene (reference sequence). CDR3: CASSLAKGYEQYF.

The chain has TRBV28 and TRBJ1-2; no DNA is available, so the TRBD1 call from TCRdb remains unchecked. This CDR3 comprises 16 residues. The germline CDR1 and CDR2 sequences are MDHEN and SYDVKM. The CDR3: CASSASSLDSHYGYTF.

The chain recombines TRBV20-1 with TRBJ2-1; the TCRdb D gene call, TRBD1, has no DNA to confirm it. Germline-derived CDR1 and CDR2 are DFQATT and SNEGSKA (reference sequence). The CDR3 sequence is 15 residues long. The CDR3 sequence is CSARDLAGGPNEQFF.

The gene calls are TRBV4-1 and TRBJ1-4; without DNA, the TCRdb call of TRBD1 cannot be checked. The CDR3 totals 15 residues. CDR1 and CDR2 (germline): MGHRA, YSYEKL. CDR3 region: CASSSAHPTNEKLFF.

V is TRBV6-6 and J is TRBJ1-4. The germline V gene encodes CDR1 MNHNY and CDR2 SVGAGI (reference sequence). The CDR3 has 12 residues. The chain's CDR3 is CASSRTNEKLFF.

CDR3 protein: CASSLSDPYEQYF. The gene calls are TRBV7-9 and TRBJ2-7. CDR1 and CDR2 (germline): SEHNR, FQNEAQ (reference sequence). CDR3 length: 13 residues.

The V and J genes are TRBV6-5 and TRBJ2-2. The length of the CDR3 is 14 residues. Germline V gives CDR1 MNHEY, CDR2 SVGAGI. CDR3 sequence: CASSYKLVSGELFF.

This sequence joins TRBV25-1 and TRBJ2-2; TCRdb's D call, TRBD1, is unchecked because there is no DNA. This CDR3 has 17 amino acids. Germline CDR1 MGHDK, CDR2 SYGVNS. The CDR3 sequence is CASSEFRGQGLTGELFF. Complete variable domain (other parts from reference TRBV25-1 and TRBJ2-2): EADIYQTPRYLVIGTGKKITLECSQTMGHDKMYWYQQDPGMELHLIHYSYGVNSTEKGDLSSESTVSRIRTEHFPLTLESARPSHTSQYLCASSEFRGQGLTGELFFGEGSRLTVL.

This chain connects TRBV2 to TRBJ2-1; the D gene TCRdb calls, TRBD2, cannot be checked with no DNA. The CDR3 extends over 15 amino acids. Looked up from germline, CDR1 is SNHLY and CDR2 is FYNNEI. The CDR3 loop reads CASSEILVIIDEQFF.

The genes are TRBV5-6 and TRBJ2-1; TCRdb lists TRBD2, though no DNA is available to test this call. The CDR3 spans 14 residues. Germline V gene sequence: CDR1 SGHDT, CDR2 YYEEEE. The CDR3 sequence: CASRPWLVYNEQFF.

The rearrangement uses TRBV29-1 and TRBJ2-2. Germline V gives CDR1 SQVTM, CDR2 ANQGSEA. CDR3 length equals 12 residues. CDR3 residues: CVGRASTGELFF.

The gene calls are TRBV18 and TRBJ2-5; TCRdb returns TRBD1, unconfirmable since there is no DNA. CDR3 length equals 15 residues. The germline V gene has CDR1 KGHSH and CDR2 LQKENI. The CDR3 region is CASSPYALGVETQYF.